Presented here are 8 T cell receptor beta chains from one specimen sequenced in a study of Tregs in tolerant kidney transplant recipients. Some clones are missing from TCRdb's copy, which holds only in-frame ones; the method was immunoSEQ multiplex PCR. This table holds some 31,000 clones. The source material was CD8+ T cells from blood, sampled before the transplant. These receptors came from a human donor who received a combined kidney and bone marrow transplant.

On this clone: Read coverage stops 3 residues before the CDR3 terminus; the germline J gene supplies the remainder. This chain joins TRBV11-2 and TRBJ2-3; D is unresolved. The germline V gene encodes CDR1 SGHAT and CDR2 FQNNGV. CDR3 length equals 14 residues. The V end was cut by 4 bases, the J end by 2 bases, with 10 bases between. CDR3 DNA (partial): TGTGCCAGCAGCTCAGACGCGGACACAGATACG. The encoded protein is CASSSDADTDT. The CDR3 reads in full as CASSSDADTDTQYF. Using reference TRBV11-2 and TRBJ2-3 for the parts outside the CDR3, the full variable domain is EAGVAQSPRYKIIEKRQSVAFWCNPISGHATLYWYQQILGQGPKLLIQFQNNGVVDDSQLPKDRFSAERLKGVDSTLKIQPAKLEDSAVYLCASSSDADTDTQYFGPGTRLTVL.

CDR3 sequence reads: CASSQGEMGAVYGYTF. CDR3 bases read: TGTGCCAGCAGCCAAGGAGAGATGGGGGCGGTCTATGGC. The genes are TRBV14 and TRBJ1-2; D might be TRBD1 (6 bases). Read data end 3 residues before the CDR3 end; the end is taken from the germline J gene. V gave up 1 base and J gave up 4 bases, with 16 bases separating them. Germline V gives CDR1 SGHDN, CDR2 FVKESK. This CDR3 has 16 amino acids.

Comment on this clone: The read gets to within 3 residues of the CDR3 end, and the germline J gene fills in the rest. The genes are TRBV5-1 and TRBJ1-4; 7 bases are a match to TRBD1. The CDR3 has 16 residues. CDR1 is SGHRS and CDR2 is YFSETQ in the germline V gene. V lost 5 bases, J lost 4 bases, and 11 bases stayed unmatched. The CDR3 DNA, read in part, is TGCGCCAGCAGTCCCGGGGAGGGGGCGTTTAATGAAAAA. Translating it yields CASSPGEGAFNEK. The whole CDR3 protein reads CASSPGEGAFNEKLFF.

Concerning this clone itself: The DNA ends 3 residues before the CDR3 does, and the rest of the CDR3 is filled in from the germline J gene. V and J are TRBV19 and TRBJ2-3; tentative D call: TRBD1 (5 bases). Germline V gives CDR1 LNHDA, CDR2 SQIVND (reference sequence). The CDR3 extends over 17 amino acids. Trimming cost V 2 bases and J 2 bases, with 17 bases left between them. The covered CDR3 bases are TGTGCCAGTAGTATATTTGTCAGGGTAGTAGTCACAGATACG. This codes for CASSIFVRVVVTDT. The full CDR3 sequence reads CASSIFVRVVVTDTQYF. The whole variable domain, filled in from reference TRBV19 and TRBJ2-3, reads DGGITQSPKYLFRKEGQNVTLSCEQNLNHDAMYWYRQDPGQGLRLIYYSQIVNDFQKGDIAEGYSVSREKKESFPLTVTSAQKNPTAFYLCASSIFVRVVVTDTQYFGPGTRLTVL.

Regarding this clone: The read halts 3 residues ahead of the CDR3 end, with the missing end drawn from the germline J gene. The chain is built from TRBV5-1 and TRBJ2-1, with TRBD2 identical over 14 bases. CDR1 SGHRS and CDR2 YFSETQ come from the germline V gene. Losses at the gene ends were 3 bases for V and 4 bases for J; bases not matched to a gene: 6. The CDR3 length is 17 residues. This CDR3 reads CASSWTSGGTFYNEQFF. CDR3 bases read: TGCGCCAGCAGCTGGACTAGCGGGGGGACTTTTTACAATGAG.

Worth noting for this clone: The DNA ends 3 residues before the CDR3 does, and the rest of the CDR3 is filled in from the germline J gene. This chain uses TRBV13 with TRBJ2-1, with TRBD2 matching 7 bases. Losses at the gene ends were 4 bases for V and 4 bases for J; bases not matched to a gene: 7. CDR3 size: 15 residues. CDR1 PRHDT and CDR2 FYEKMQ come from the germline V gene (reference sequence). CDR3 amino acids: CASSSRGDPYNEQFF. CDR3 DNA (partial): TGTGCCAGCAGCTCCCGGGGGGATCCATACAATGAG.

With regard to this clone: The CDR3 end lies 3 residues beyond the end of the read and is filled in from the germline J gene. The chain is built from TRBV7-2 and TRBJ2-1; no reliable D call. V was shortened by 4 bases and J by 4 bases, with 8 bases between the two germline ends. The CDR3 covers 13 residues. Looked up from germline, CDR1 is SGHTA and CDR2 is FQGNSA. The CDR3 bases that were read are TGTGCCAGCAGCTCCAAACGGTACAATGAG. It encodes CASSSKRYNE. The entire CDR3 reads CASSSKRYNEQFF.

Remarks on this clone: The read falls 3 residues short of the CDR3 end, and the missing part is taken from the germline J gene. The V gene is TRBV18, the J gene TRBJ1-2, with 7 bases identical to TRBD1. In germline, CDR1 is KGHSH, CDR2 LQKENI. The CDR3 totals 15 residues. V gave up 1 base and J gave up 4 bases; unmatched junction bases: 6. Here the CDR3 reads CASSPRDSFSYGYTF. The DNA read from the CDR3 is TGTGCCAGCTCACCACGGGACAGCTTTTCCTATGGC.